This T cell receptor beta chain is from a study of cytomegalovirus exposure and HLA in healthy donors. Findings of the study overall: CMV serostatus was the sole immune exposure information available.

Primers: 60 Vbeta forward and 13 Jbeta reverse. Profiled with immunoSEQ multiplex PCR; TCRdb holds only in-frame clones, not every one. The data hold 70,000 or so clones, with roughly 74% observed a single time. This clone was detected a few times. As yet, its antigen is unknown. The CDR3 is 14 residues long. The V end was cut by 3 bases, the J end by 9 bases, with 15 bases between. The V gene's germline CDR1 is SNHLY and CDR2 FYNNEI. Specimen: PBMCs. The chain employs TRBV2 and TRBJ1-5; no firm D call. The source is a woman between 55 and 75 years old in good health and CMV-seropositive. The CDR3 bases are TGTGCCAGCAGTGAGACCGGGTGGGTCGCGCCCCAGCATTTT. Its translation: CASSETGWVAPQHF. The full variable domain, rest sourced from reference TRBV2 and TRBJ1-5, is EPEVTQTPSHQVTQMGQEVILRCVPISNHLYFYWYRQILGQKVEFLVSFYNNEISEKSEIFDDQFSVERPDGSNFTLKIRSTKLEDSAMYFCASSETGWVAPQHFGDGTRLSIL.